This record covers a single TCR beta chain. With 9 bases clipped from V and 3 bases from J, the junction kept 9 bases outside the gene matches. Germline CDR1 reads LNHDA; CDR2 reads SQIVND (reference sequence). The CDR3 sequence is 15 residues long. Assay used: immunoSEQ multiplex PCR; TCRdb lists only in-frame clones, some missing. The repertoire has about 44,000 clones, 83% of them found once; the top ten carry about 50%. These data belong to a study of T cell responses to AZD1222 COVID-19 vaccine. This chain uses TRBV19 with TRBJ2-7, with TRBD2 matching 12 bases. The sequence came from an adult in good health. The sequencing used peripheral blood, collected on day 0 of AZD1222 vaccination. Written as DNA, the CDR3 is TGTGCCAGCCGAGGACTAGCGGGACCCCTCTACGAGCAGTACTTC. It yields the protein CASRGLAGPLYEQYF.